Detailed here is one T cell receptor beta chain. Its cognate antigen is unknown. PCR involved 60 Vbeta and 13 Jbeta primers. Profiling relied on immunoSEQ multiplex PCR, and the TCRdb table lists in-frame clones only, not all of them. The repertoire has about 190,000 clones, about four fifths of them found once; the top ten carry about 2.6%. The germline V and J ends were trimmed by 5 bases and 5 bases, with 10 bases remaining between them. This CDR3 has 12 residues. CDR1 SGHNT and CDR2 YYREEE come from the germline V gene (reference sequence). The sample originates from a study of cytomegalovirus exposure and HLA in healthy donors. Study-wide points: TCR beta sequences reportedly predicted most subjects' HLA-A and HLA-B alleles accurately. It was taken for granted in presence/absence analyses that sequencing depth across donors was roughly uniform. In a later analysis, common viral pathogens appeared linked to several of the most significant clusters. V- and J-gene trimming of TCR beta was linked (in a later analysis) to a missense DCLRE1C variant.

The sequenced sample consisted of PBMCs. V and J are TRBV5-4 and TRBJ2-5; D may be TRBD1 (5 bases). This sequence originates from a woman aged 50 to 60 in good health and CMV-seropositive. This chain's CDR3 is CASRLGVETQYF. The CDR3 nucleotides are TGTGCCAGCAGGCTAGGGGTGGAGACCCAGTACTTC.